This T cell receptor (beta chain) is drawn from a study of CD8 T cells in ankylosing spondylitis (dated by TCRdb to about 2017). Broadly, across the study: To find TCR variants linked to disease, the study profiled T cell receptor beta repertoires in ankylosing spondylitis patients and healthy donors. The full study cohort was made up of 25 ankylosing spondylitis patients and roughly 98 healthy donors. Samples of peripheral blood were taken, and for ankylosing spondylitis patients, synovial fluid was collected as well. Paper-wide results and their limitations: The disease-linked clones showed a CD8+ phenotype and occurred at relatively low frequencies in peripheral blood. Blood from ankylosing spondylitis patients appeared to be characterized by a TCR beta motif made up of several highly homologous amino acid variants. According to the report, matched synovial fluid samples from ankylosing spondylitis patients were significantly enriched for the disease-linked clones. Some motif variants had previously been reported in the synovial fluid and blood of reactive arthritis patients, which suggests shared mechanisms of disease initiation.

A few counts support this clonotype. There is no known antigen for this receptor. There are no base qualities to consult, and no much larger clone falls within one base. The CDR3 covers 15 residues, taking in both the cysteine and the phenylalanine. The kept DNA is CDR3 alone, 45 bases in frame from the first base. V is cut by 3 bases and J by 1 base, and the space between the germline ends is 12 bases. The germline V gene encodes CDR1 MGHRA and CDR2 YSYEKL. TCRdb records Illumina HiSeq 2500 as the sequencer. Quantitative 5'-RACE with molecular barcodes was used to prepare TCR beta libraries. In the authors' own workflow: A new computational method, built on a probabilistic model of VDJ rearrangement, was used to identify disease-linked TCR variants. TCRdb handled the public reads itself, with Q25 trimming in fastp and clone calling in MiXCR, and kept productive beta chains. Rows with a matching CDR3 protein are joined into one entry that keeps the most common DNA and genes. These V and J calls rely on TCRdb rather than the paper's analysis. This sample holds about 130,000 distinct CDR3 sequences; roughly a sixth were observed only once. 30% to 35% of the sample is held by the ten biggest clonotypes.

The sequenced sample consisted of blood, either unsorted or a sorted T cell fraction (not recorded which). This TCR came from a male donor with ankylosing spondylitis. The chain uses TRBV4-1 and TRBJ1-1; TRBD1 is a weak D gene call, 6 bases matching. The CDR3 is CASSQPGGQNTEAFF. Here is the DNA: TGCGCCAGCAGCCAGCCGGGGGGGCAGAACACTGAAGCTTTCTTT.